A selection of T cell receptor beta chains follows, all from one sample in a study of tumor-infiltrating lymphocytes in primary liver carcinoma. Using its own MiXCR run on the multiplex PCR reads, TCRdb lists one record per CDR3 protein. The sample lists tens of thousands of distinct CDR3 sequences; 60% to 80% were seen once. Material: liver tumor tissue from sampling region 4. The receptors here all came from a man between 35 and 55 years old with primary liver carcinoma and hepatitis B virus infection. The CDR3 runs from the conserved cysteine through the conserved F or W. The order of the fields is CDR3 length, clone size, D gene, J gene, V gene, CDR3 DNA, CDR3 protein. D genes are given only for firm matches. Expanded clones get a size class; other rows say once, few or many, or leave the size out.

length: 16
size: once
D: .
J: TRBJ2-1
V: TRBV16
DNA: TGTGCCAGCAGCCAAGTAGGGCGGAGATTTTACAATGAGCAGTTCTTC
CDR3: CASSQVGRRFYNEQFF

length: 16
size: .
D: TRBD2
J: TRBJ2-2
V: TRBV29-1
DNA: TGCAGCGTTAAAGAAGGTGGGAGGGAGAACACCGGGGAGCTGTTATTT
CDR3: CSVKEGGRENTGELLF

length: 12
size: many
D: TRBD1
J: TRBJ2-7
V: TRBV7-9
DNA: TGTGCCAGCAGCTTGGTGACAGGGGAGCAGTACTTC
CDR3: CASSLVTGEQYF

length: 15
size: .
D: .
J: TRBJ1-6
V: TRBV2
DNA: TGTGCCAGCACCGCCCTGGGGCAGGGCTATTCACCCCTCCACTTT
CDR3: CASTALGQGYSPLHF

length: 18
size: .
D: TRBD1
J: TRBJ2-1
V: TRBV6-5
DNA: TGTACCAGCTCGTGGGACAGGGGGACTAGCAGGAGGGCGCATGAACAGTTCTTC
CDR3: CTSSWDRGTSRRAHEQFF

length: 17
size: .
D: TRBD1
J: TRBJ1-1
V: TRBV10-3
DNA: TGTGCCATCAGTGAGGGGACCCAGGGGGCAGCGGGGACTGAAGTTTTCTTT
CDR3: CAISEGTQGAAGTEVFF

length: 12
size: .
D: .
J: TRBJ1-1
V: TRBV29-1
DNA: TGCAGCGTTGTCAGACAGGAGACTGAAGCTCTCTTT
CDR3: CSVVRQETEALF

length: 12
size: many
D: .
J: TRBJ2-4
V: TRBV12-3/TRBV12-4
DNA: TGTGCCAGCAGTTTCGGCAAGCACATTCAGTACTTC
CDR3: CASSFGKHIQYF

length: 14
size: many
D: .
J: TRBJ2-7
V: TRBV6-5
DNA: TGTGCCAGCAGTTACTCTATGCAGGGGTACGAGCAGTACTTC
CDR3: CASSYSMQGYEQYF

length: 13
size: many
D: TRBD1
J: TRBJ1-1
V: TRBV29-1
DNA: TGCAGCGCTATAACAGGGGGCAGGTCTGAAGCTTTCTTT
CDR3: CSAITGGRSEAFF

length: 15
size: few
D: TRBD2
J: TRBJ2-3
V: TRBV10-3
DNA: TGTGTCACCAGTGAGAGAGCGGGAGCAACAGATACGCAGTATTTT
CDR3: CVTSERAGATDTQYF

length: 11
size: .
D: .
J: TRBJ2-7
V: TRBV11-2
DNA: TGTGCCAGCCTAATAGGGGACGAGCAGTACTTC
CDR3: CASLIGDEQYF

length: 18
size: .
D: TRBD2
J: TRBJ2-3
V: TRBV28
DNA: TGTGCCAGCAGCAACCCCTCCGGGACTAGCGGGCCCACAGATACGCAGTATTTT
CDR3: CASSNPSGTSGPTDTQYF

length: 18
size: once
D: .
J: TRBJ2-6
V: TRBV6-5
DNA: TGTGCCAGCAGTCTAGCTAGGACGGAGTGGTCTGGGGCCAACGTCCTGACTTTC
CDR3: CASSLARTEWSGANVLTF

length: 12
size: .
D: .
J: TRBJ2-4
V: TRBV29-1
DNA: TGCAGCGTTGTGAGGTGCCGGGGACTTCAGTACTTT
CDR3: CSVVRCRGLQYF

length: 15
size: once
D: .
J: TRBJ2-5
V: TRBV20-1
DNA: TGCAGTGCTAGAGATATAGAGGGTATAGTGGAGACCCAGTACTTC
CDR3: CSARDIEGIVETQYF

length: 19
size: .
D: TRBD2
J: TRBJ2-3
V: TRBV4-1
DNA: TGCGCCAGCAGCCAAGGGGTTGGGACTATCGGGAGTGGCACAGATGCGCAGTATTTT
CDR3: CASSQGVGTIGSGTDAQYF

length: 14
size: many
D: .
J: TRBJ2-7
V: TRBV6-6
DNA: TGTGCCAGCAGTTACTCGAGAGCGGACTACGAGCAGTACTTC
CDR3: CASSYSRADYEQYF

length: 14
size: .
D: .
J: TRBJ2-5
V: TRBV20-1
DNA: TGCAGTGCCCTTTGGGCCGAATCTGCGGAGACCCAGTACTTC
CDR3: CSALWAESAETQYF

length: 12
size: .
D: .
J: TRBJ2-7
V: TRBV11-1
DNA: TGTGCCAGCGGCTTAACGGGGGCAAAACAGTACTTC
CDR3: CASGLTGAKQYF

length: 17
size: .
D: TRBD1
J: TRBJ2-2
V: TRBV11-2
DNA: TGTGCTAGCAGCTTTGATCGGGACAGGGTCGGCACAGGGGAGCTGGTTTTT
CDR3: CASSFDRDRVGTGELVF

length: 17
size: .
D: .
J: TRBJ2-1
V: TRBV12-3/TRBV12-4
DNA: TGTGCCAGCAGCTCGGTAAATCGGGTGAGGCCCTACAATGAGCGGTTCTTC
CDR3: CASSSVNRVRPYNERFF

length: 18
size: .
D: TRBD1
J: TRBJ2-6
V: TRBV6-5
DNA: TGTGCCACCAGTCTTTGGACAGGGATGAAAGGTGGGGCCAACGTCCTGGCTTTC
CDR3: CATSLWTGMKGGANVLAF

length: 15
size: .
D: TRBD1
J: TRBJ2-7
V: TRBV11-2
DNA: TGTGCTAGCAGCTTAGGCAGGGGGCTCACCTACGATCAGTACTTC
CDR3: CASSLGRGLTYDQYF

length: 16
size: .
D: TRBD2
J: TRBJ2-1
V: TRBV4-2
DNA: TGTGCTAGCAGCCGGACACCAGGACTAGATCCCAATGACCAGTTCTTC
CDR3: CASSRTPGLDPNDQFF